The sequence of this TCR beta chain was determined in a study of CD4 and CD8 cells across lung adenocarcinoma regions. MiXCR, applied by TCRdb to the PCR reads, yields one record per CDR3 protein. The table has more than 9,500 distinct CDR3 sequences, around half seen once. The ends were cut back, 3 bases at V and 4 bases at J, with 16 bases in the middle. Germline lookup yields CDR1 LNHNV and CDR2 YYDKDF (reference sequence). This CDR3 comprises 16 residues. Localized lung adenocarcinoma, a non-small cell lung cancer, affected the donors. The genes are TRBV15 and TRBJ2-1, with D perhaps being TRBD1 or TRBD2 (6 bases each). The sequenced sample consisted of CD8+ T cells from the margin of a lung tumor. This receptor was identified in a female donor with lung adenocarcinoma. The CD4 and CD8 labels of this study may be unreliable. CDR3 DNA: TGTGCCACCAGCAGGGGAACGAAGGGGGGATACAATGAGCAGTTCTTC. Protein product: CATSRGTKGGYNEQFF. Complete variable domain (other parts from reference TRBV15 and TRBJ2-1): DAMVIQNPRYQVTQFGKPVTLSCSQTLNHNVMYWYQQKSSQAPKLLFHYYDKDFNNEADTPDNFQSRRPNTSFCFLDIRSPGLGDTAMYLCATSRGTKGGYNEQFFGPGTRLTVL.